This TCR beta chain was captured in a study of T cell repertoires in cytomegalovirus infection. Ten or more counts support this clonotype. TCRdb fed the reads into MiXCR, producing one record per CDR3 protein. The sample holds more than 150,000 distinct CDR3 sequences, 20% to 25% seen once. Trimming took off 1 base at V and 4 bases at J, with 17 bases between the two ends. The CDR3 loop spans 16 amino acids. CDR1 and CDR2 (germline): SGHTA, FQGNSA. This chain connects TRBV7-2 to TRBJ2-7; D is possibly TRBD1 or TRBD2 (5 bases each). The sample was PBMCs. The source is a human donor in good health (CMV status not recorded). Some clones in this sample may be carry-over from other donors' samples. The CDR3 DNA reads as TGTGCCAGCAGCTTAGTTCCGGGACCTACCTCATACGAGCAGTACTTC. This codes for CASSLVPGPTSYEQYF.